The 15 T cell receptor beta chains below come from one sample, sequenced in a study of IL-17A CD8 T cells in psoriatic arthritis synovium. The synovial fluid came from psoriatic arthritis joints with active inflammation. TCRdb's copy holds only in-frame clones and misses some; the assay was immunoSEQ multiplex PCR. The sample shows around 2,000 clones, 60% to 80% of them seen only once. Material for sequencing was memory CD8+ T cells from synovial fluid. Subset indicated: bulk memory CD8+ T cells (CD45RA-CD27+/- and CD45RA+CD27-). All receptors derive from a human donor with psoriatic arthritis.

This chain uses TRBV4-1 with TRBJ2-1; D is possibly TRBD1 (5 bases). The V end was cut by 1 base, the J end by 9 bases, with 7 bases between. The length of the CDR3 is 12 residues. Germline V gene sequence: CDR1 MGHRA, CDR2 YSYEKL. DNA of the CDR3: TGCGCCAGCAGCCAAGGGGGCCTTGAGCAGTTCTTC. Protein product: CASSQGGLEQFF.

The chain is built from TRBV7-8 and TRBJ2-3; 9 bases align to TRBD1. Germline CDR1 SGHVS, CDR2 FQNEAQ. This CDR3 comprises 15 residues. J lost 6 bases, V lost 2 bases, and 6 bases had no gene match. The CDR3, as DNA: TGTGCCAGCAGCTTAAACAGGGGGCCTGCGGATACGCAGTATTTT. Translation: CASSLNRGPADTQYF.

The V and J genes are TRBV27 and TRBJ2-5; 13 bases map to TRBD2. The CDR3 is 16 residues long. Germline V lookup: CDR1 MNHEY, CDR2 SMNVEV (reference sequence). Germline trimming cut 2 bases from V and 4 bases from J; bases unmatched to any gene: 4. The CDR3 is CASSLRGLAGTETQYF. Written as DNA, the CDR3 is TGTGCCAGCAGTTTAAGGGGACTAGCGGGGACAGAGACCCAGTACTTC.

V usage is TRBV4-1 and J usage is TRBJ2-1; 7 bases map to TRBD2. The V and J ends lost 0 bases and 5 bases, in that order; junction bases with no gene match: 4. Germline V gene data show CDR1 as MGHRA and CDR2 as YSYEKL. The CDR3 contains 15 residues. The CDR3 protein is CASSQESSGDNEQFF. The CDR3 DNA reads as TGCGCCAGCAGCCAAGAGTCTAGCGGAGACAATGAGCAGTTCTTC.

There are a few counts of this clone. This chain's CDR3 is CASSFSVRELFF. CDR3 nucleotide sequence: TGTGCCAGCAGCTTCAGTGTGAGGGAGCTGTTTTTT. This chain joins TRBV7-8 and TRBJ2-2; D is undetermined. The CDR3 is 12 residues long. Germline loops: CDR1 SGHVS, CDR2 FQNEAQ. V was clipped by 3 bases and J by 9 bases, with 8 bases between them.

The rearrangement uses TRBV15 and TRBJ2-2; unclear D gene. Trimming took off 8 bases at V and 7 bases at J, with 17 bases between the two ends. This CDR3 has 14 residues. Germline V CDR1 and CDR2: LNHNV, YYDKDF (reference sequence). The DNA for the CDR3 is TGTGCCACCTCGCCAGCGAGGCTGATCGGGGAGCTGTTTTTT. Protein sequence: CATSPARLIGELFF.

V usage is TRBV6-1 and J usage is TRBJ2-1; tentatively, D is TRBD1 (6 bases). Deletions cut 4 bases from V and 9 bases from J, with 13 bases between. The CDR3 totals 13 residues. Germline V gene data show CDR1 as MNHNS and CDR2 as SASEGT. CDR3 nucleotides: TGTGCCAGCAGTGGGGGGCTAGTTATTGAGCAGTTCTTC. It codes for CASSGGLVIEQFF.

The V gene is TRBV13, the J gene TRBJ1-1, with D perhaps matching TRBD1 (5 bases). Between the trimmed V and J ends, which lost 1 base and 4 bases, there was a span of 7 bases. The CDR3 is made up of 13 amino acids. Germline loops: CDR1 PRHDT, CDR2 FYEKMQ (reference sequence). CDR3 protein: CASSLAGPTEAFF. The CDR3 bases are TGTGCCAGCAGCTTAGCAGGGCCCACTGAAGCTTTCTTT. The full variable domain, in which reference TRBV13 and TRBJ1-1 provide the parts outside the CDR3, is AAGVIQSPRHLIKEKRETATLKCYPIPRHDTVYWYQQGPGQDPQFLISFYEKMQSDKGSIPDRFSAQQFSDYHSELNMSSLELGDSALYFCASSLAGPTEAFFGQGTRLTVV.

This chain links TRBV27 with TRBJ2-7; weak D call: TRBD1 (5 bases). The CDR3 has 13 amino acids. CDR1 is MNHEY, CDR2 SMNVEV, per germline (reference sequence). The ends were cut back, 4 bases at V and 7 bases at J, with 14 bases in the middle. The DNA for the CDR3 is TGTGCCAGCAGTTCTCTAGGGGTGTGGGAGCAGTACTTC. It translates to CASSSLGVWEQYF.

This clone has only one observation. V gene TRBV13 combines with J gene TRBJ1-1; 8 bases are shared with TRBD1. V shed 5 bases and J 7 bases; nucleotides not matched to a gene: 9. The CDR3 length is 14 residues. Germline V lookup: CDR1 PRHDT, CDR2 FYEKMQ (reference sequence). Written as DNA, the CDR3 is TGTGCCAGCAGCCCGACCCGGACAGGGTTTGAAGCTTTCTTT. This codes for CASSPTRTGFEAFF.

The chain couples TRBV4-1 to TRBJ2-1; 11 positions match TRBD2. With V trimmed by 8 bases and J by 4 bases, 19 bases remained unmatched. Germline V CDR1 and CDR2: MGHRA, YSYEKL. The CDR3 runs 19 residues. The CDR3 reads CASPPRALAGGLRYNEQFF. As DNA, the CDR3 is TGCGCCAGCCCCCCTCGTGCGTTAGCGGGGGGGCTAAGGTACAATGAGCAGTTCTTC.

The rearrangement joins TRBV27 to TRBJ2-3; D is perhaps TRBD2 (6 bases). The CDR3 is 15 residues long. The V and J ends lost 6 bases and 9 bases respectively, with 22 bases between them. Germline V gives CDR1 MNHEY, CDR2 SMNVEV (reference sequence). DNA for the CDR3: TGTGCCAGCAGCTCTATTGGGGACTCTCGGGTGACGCAGTATTTT. Encoded protein: CASSSIGDSRVTQYF.

The V and J genes are TRBV18 and TRBJ2-5; the D gene is possibly TRBD2 (6 bases). Germline-derived CDR1 and CDR2 are KGHSH and LQKENI. The V end lost 3 bases, the J end lost 5 bases, and 16 bases lay between the germline ends. This CDR3 spans 15 amino acids. CDR3 nucleotide sequence: TGTGCCAGCTCACCCGCGGGACTCCCCGGGGAGACCCAGTACTTC. It is translated as CASSPAGLPGETQYF.

The rearrangement uses TRBV5-1 and TRBJ2-5; 8 nucleotides line up with TRBD1. The CDR3 has 17 amino acids. The junction had 13 bases not matched to a gene; V was cut back by 4 bases and J by 2 bases. The V gene's germline CDR1 is SGHRS and CDR2 YFSETQ. In DNA form, the CDR3 reads TGCGCCAGCAGCCCGGGAACTGGCAGGGGGCTGCAAGAGACCCAGTACTTC. Translation: CASSPGTGRGLQETQYF.

V is TRBV14 and J is TRBJ1-2, with 7 bases lining up with TRBD1. This CDR3 region has 15 residues. CDR1 and CDR2 (germline): SGHDN, FVKESK. The V segment lost 1 base and the J segment 3 bases; nucleotides outside the gene matches: 5. The CDR3 reads CASSQGLGGYYGYTF. Here the CDR3 DNA reads TGTGCCAGCAGCCAAGGTTTAGGGGGCTACTATGGCTACACCTTC.